This T cell receptor (beta chain) was documented in a study of breast tumors, draining lymph nodes, adjacent tissues. TCRdb reprocessed the multiplex PCR reads via MiXCR and lists one record per CDR3 protein. The data show about 230,000 distinct CDR3 sequences, approximately 30% seen once. The study, taken as a whole, reports: The lymph node origin of tumor T cells was framed as consistent with a hypothesis, not demonstrated. Tumor and nontumor repertoires were significantly more similar in luminal-like than in basal-like breast cancer.

This CDR3 has 12 amino acids. The germline V gene encodes CDR1 SGHKS and CDR2 YYEKEE (reference sequence). Samples came from axillary lymph nodes draining the breast cancer. In its sample, this clonotype was seen a few times. Antigen: not known. Mismatch with germline at one junction end may stem from a read error. The TCR sequence derives from a female donor with breast cancer. Some clones in this sample may be carry-over from other donors' samples. Sequencing used axillary lymph node tissue. V gene TRBV5-5 combines with J gene TRBJ2-3; D is tentatively TRBD1 or TRBD2 (5 bases each). CDR3: CASSRGTATQYF. The CDR3 DNA reads as TGTGCCAGCAGCCGGGGCACAGCTACGCAGTATTTT.